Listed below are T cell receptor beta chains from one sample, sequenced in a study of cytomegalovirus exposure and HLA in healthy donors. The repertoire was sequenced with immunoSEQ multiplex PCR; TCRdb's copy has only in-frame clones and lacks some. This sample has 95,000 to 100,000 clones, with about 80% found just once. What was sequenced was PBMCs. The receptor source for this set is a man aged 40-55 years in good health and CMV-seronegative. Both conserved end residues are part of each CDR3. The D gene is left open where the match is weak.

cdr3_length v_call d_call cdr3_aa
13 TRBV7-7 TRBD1 CASSQGQQETQYF
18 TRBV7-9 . CASNSSWLSTERNNEQFF
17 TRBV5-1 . CASSPPKDGTNTGELFF
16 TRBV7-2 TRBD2 CASSQMTSGRAGEQFF
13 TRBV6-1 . CASSRQENQPQHF
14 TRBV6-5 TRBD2 CASSYGTRHYEQYF
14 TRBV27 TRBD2 CANPGLAESNEQFF
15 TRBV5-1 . CASSPTGRRGTEAFF
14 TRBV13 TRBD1 CASSSGQVNSPLHF
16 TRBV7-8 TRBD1 CASSSMGQGRSPEAFF
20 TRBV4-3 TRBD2 CASSQDISFGAGGRVDTQYF
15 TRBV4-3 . CASSQDWAGDQPQHF
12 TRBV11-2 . CATQPSDTEAFF
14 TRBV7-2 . CASSLAGGNQPQHF
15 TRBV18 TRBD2 CASSEDSGITGELFF
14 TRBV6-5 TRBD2 CASRPGGVGNEQFF
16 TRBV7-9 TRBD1 CASSLGTGGANYGYTF
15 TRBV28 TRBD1 CASTTRTGGADTQYF
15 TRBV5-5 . CASSSHRDLTDTQYF
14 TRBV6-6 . CASRRLNSNQPQHF
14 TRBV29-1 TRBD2 CSVRTSGEGGELFF
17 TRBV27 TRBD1 CASSLRRPGQRNNEQFF
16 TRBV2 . CASSDLLTALRYEQYF
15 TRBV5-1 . CASSLEDVWRNGYTF
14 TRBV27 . CASSPRPDREKLFF
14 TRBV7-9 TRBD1 CASSLRGGRGTQYF
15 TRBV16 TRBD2 CASSPSGAASGELFF
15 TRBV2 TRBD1 CASSWTQGSGNTIYF
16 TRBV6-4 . CASSDLAGSSYNEQFF
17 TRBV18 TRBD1 CASSLLQGQGSYNEQFF
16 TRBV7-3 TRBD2 CASSFLAGGPSGELFF
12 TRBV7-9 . CASSSYTDTQYF
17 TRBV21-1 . CASSKVLTSGALETQYF
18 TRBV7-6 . CASSSTGRGRDSNQPQHF
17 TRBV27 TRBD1 CASSLSPGGPTNEKLFF
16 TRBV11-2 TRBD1 CASSTPQGVGTGELFF
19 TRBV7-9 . CASSLESLQAKLSQETQYF
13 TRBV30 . CAWSFRGGSPLHF
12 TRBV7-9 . CASSRQDYEQYF
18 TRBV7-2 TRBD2 CASSARLAGGSNSYEQYF